The T cell receptor beta chain under discussion was sequenced for a study of quantifying T cell responses using KT2 cells listed by TCRdb under 2017. Study-level background: RNA was DNase-treated and reverse transcribed with TCR alpha and beta constant-region primers, mostly using SuperScript III. Under optimum conditions, the efficiency of the T4 ligation step was estimated to be more than 10%. To prevent over-amplification, PCR2 was performed as a SYBR Green qPCR and halted at a predetermined fluorescence threshold.

Only a few counts were recorded for this clonotype. The antigen it recognizes is unknown. Base qualities were left out, and no much larger clone turns up one base away. Known numbers of KT2, a T cell clone whose TCR had been sequenced previously, were spiked into unfractionated PBMC to test the sensitivity and accuracy of the pipeline. A range of KT2-to-PBMC ratios was produced by mixing KT2 cells with a fixed number of PBMC. Summary of the overall study and its limitations: Saturation was seen in the detection of KT2 sequences when very high numbers of KT2 cells were spiked in. Over several orders of magnitude, the number of KT2 alpha and beta sequences rose linearly with the number of KT2 cells put in. KT2 sequences were detected down to the lowest spike-in tested, which was about one KT2 cell per 100,000 PBMC. The study did not include a side-by-side comparison of this pipeline with other TCR sequencing techniques.

According to the germline V gene (reference sequence), CDR1 reads LNHDA and CDR2 reads SQIVND. The CDR3 contains 14 residues, cysteine and phenylalanine counted. Here the CDR3 DNA is all that survives: 42 bases in frame from base 1. Relative to germline, V is missing 5 bases and J is missing 9 bases, with 5 bases of the junction outside any gene match. Libraries came from UMI-ligation and nested PCR. A single-stranded oligonucleotide bearing the Illumina SP2 sequence and a UMI was ligated to the 3' end of the cDNA with T4 RNA ligase 1. PCR1 ran roughly 4 cycles (98°C 15 s, 69°C 30 s, 72°C 40 s); the beta primer was an equimolar mix of RC1.1 and RC1.2 covering TRBC1 and TRBC2. From PCR2 onward, TCR alpha and beta chains were processed separately, with sample indices and Illumina adaptors added. The UMI was composed of 12 random nucleotides, arranged as two hexamers separated by a spacer, and was positioned after an 8-base spacer. Libraries were sequenced on an Illumina MiSeq using v2 2x251 paired-end chemistry, with about a dozen samples typically included per run. To increase diversity, roughly 4.5-8% PhiX DNA was added to each sequencing library. In the original analysis: bcl2fastq converted raw reads to FASTQ, and Demultiplexor demultiplexed the reads by dual indices. V and J genes were assigned by Decombinator through tag matching, with a single base-pair mismatch permitted. UMIs were used by Collapsinator to correct both sequencing errors and frequency errors caused by PCR heterogeneity. Decombinator identifiers were converted to nucleotide sequence by CDR3Translator, the sequences were translated to amino acids, and CDR3 was extracted using C- and N-terminal motifs. A cluster of KT2 sequences that shared one unique molecular identifier was counted as a single distinct KT2 TCR. TCRdb took the public reads, trimmed them with fastp at Q25, ran MiXCR for clone calling and kept in-frame beta chains. Every entry covers one CDR3 protein and lists the most common genes and DNA from its rows. V and J calls and clone size were set by TCRdb, not the authors. Across this sample there are fewer than 50,000 distinct CDR3 sequences, with around a tenth seen only once. Under 11% of the sample rests with the top ten.

Sequenced: PBMCs spiked with cells of the T cell clone KT2. This clonotype originated in a human donor. The V and J genes are TRBV19 and TRBJ2-1, with TRBD2 matching 12 junction bases. The sequenced DNA: TGTGCCAGTAGTGCTAGCGGGGGGGCCGCTGAGCAGTTCTTC. Translated, it gives CASSASGGAAEQFF.